This T cell receptor beta chain was sequenced during a study of shared clonotypes between healthy human individuals. Study-level information: The study drew on a couple of women and three men aged 18 to 49 as donors.

Germline lookup yields CDR1 WSHSY and CDR2 SAAADI. V was clipped by 4 bases and J by 7 bases, with 11 bases between them. This CDR3 spans 13 amino acids. Note on this clone: Its antigen is not identified.

Overall study results and limits: Deeper or shallower sequencing was expected to change how clonotypes are shared among donors.

Libraries were prepared by immunoSEQ multiplex PCR; TCRdb keeps only in-frame clonotypes and omits some of them. Among about 490,000 clones, around 73% were seen once, and the ten largest hold around 11%. The sequence was collected from a woman aged 40 to 50 in good health. Some clones in this sample may be carry-over from other donors' samples. Sequenced material: PBMCs. V usage is TRBV10-2 and J usage is TRBJ1-5, with D unclear. CDR3 coding DNA: TGCGCCAGCAGTGTAGGGTCCGGCCAGCCCCAGCATTTT. Protein product: CASSVGSGQPQHF.